Presented here are 22 T cell receptor beta chains from one specimen sequenced in a study of OX40 agonist ivuxolimab in advanced cancers. TCRdb keeps only in-frame clones here, not all; method: immunoSEQ multiplex PCR. This table has around 53,000 clones, about 85% appearing once. The sample here was CD4+ or CD8+ T cells sorted from blood, taken in a trial of the OX40 agonist ivuxolimab. The receptor source for this set is an adult with an advanced solid tumor such as melanoma, head and neck, liver or kidney cancer.

The V gene is TRBV9, the J gene TRBJ2-3; D unclear. Germline V CDR1 and CDR2: SGDLS, YYNGEE. V was clipped by 0 bases and J by 6 bases, with 8 bases between them. CDR3 length equals 13 residues. The CDR3 loop is CASSVDLSDTQYF. The CDR3 DNA follows: TGTGCCAGCAGCGTAGATCTCAGTGATACGCAGTATTTT.

V is TRBV7-8 and J is TRBJ1-6; tentative D call: TRBD1 (6 bases). Germline V gene sequence: CDR1 SGHVS, CDR2 FQNEAQ. This CDR3 has 15 amino acids. With 1 base removed from V and 7 bases from J, the gap between germline ends came to 11 bases. The DNA of the CDR3 is TGTGCCAGCAGCTTAGGAACAGGGCCCAATTCACCCCTCCACTTT. Translated: CASSLGTGPNSPLHF.

The rearrangement links TRBV27 to TRBJ2-2; D gene ambiguous. The V gene's germline CDR1 is MNHEY and CDR2 SMNVEV (reference sequence). The CDR3 length is 12 residues. V shed 4 bases and J shed 9 bases, with 9 bases lying between them. In DNA form, the CDR3 reads TGTGCCAGCAGTTCCCTGGGCCGGGAGCTGTTTTTT. It is translated as CASSSLGRELFF.

The genes are TRBV6-4 and TRBJ2-2, with D perhaps matching TRBD1 or TRBD2 (5 bases each). This CDR3 is built from 18 residues. Germline-derived CDR1 and CDR2 are MRHNA and SNTAGT. The V gene lost 3 bases and the J gene lost 5 bases, with 22 bases spanning the gap. CDR3 DNA sequence: TGTGCCAGCAGTGAGTGGTCACAGATTGGGGGTCGGACCGGGGAGCTGTTTTTT. Its translation: CASSEWSQIGGRTGELFF.

The chain employs TRBV9 and TRBJ1-1, with D possibly being TRBD1 (5 bases). Germline-derived CDR1 and CDR2 are SGDLS and YYNGEE. The CDR3 loop spans 14 amino acids. The ends were cut back, 0 bases at V and 4 bases at J, with 10 bases in the middle. The CDR3 DNA follows: TGTGCCAGCAGCGTAGGTTTCGGGGGCACTGAAGCTTTCTTT. It translates to CASSVGFGGTEAFF.

With regard to this clone: The same CDR3 also results from other DNA sequences found in this sample. The chain couples TRBV7-9 to TRBJ2-1; D call uncertain. Trimming cost V 5 bases and J 1 base, with 3 bases left between them. Germline CDR1 reads SEHNR; CDR2 reads FQNEAQ (reference sequence). This CDR3 is built from 12 residues. The CDR3 sequence: CASSPSYNEQFF. The CDR3 DNA sequence: TGTGCCAGCAGCCCGTCCTACAATGAGCAGTTCTTC.

The gene calls are TRBV2 and TRBJ2-2, with a weak D call TRBD1 (6 bases). Trimming left V 11 bases short and J 0 bases short, with 13 bases between. Germline loops: CDR1 SNHLY, CDR2 FYNNEI. The CDR3 totals 14 residues. CDR3 nucleotides: TGTGCCGGAAACAGGGAGACGAACACCGGGGAGCTGTTTTTT. It translates to CAGNRETNTGELFF.

V usage is TRBV9 and J usage is TRBJ2-1; D is tentatively TRBD1 or TRBD2 (6 bases each). Germline CDR1 and CDR2: SGDLS and YYNGEE. The CDR3 sequence is 17 residues long. The V end lost 4 bases, the J end lost 3 bases, and 20 bases lay between the germline ends. CDR3 region: CASSPVTGASYYNEQFF. CDR3 bases: TGTGCCAGCAGCCCCGTAACGGGGGCTTCGTACTACAATGAGCAGTTCTTC.

The rearrangement joins TRBV7-9 to TRBJ2-7; no firm D call. The CDR3 loop spans 11 amino acids. CDR1 is SEHNR and CDR2 is FQNEAQ in the germline V gene (reference sequence). Trimming stripped 1 base from V and 6 bases from J, with 4 bases between. The CDR3: CASSLVGEQYF. CDR3 nucleotide sequence: TGTGCCAGCAGCTTAGTGGGCGAGCAGTACTTC. Looking up the rest from reference TRBV7-9 and TRBJ2-7 gives the full variable domain: DTGVSQNPRHKITKRGQNVTFRCDPISEHNRLYWYRQTLGQGPEFLTYFQNEAQLEKSRLLSDRFSAERPKGSFSTLEIQRTEQGDSAMYLCASSLVGEQYFGPGTRLTVT.

The rearrangement links TRBV2 to TRBJ2-6, with 10 bases fitting TRBD1. Germline lookup yields CDR1 SNHLY and CDR2 FYNNEI. This CDR3 is 20 amino acids long. The V segment lost 0 bases and the J segment 0 bases; nucleotides outside the gene matches: 8. CDR3 nucleotides: TGTGCCAGCAGTGAAGCGGGGACAGGGGTTAAAAACTCTGGGGCCAACGTCCTGACTTTC. Protein: CASSEAGTGVKNSGANVLTF.

The V and J genes are TRBV5-1 and TRBJ2-7; D could derive from TRBD1 or TRBD2 (6 bases each). Germline V gives CDR1 SGHRS, CDR2 YFSETQ. This CDR3 region has 14 residues. Trimming cost V 2 bases and J 5 bases, with 14 bases left between them. The CDR3 region has the DNA TGCGCCAGCAGCTTCAGAGGGGGGATTGACGAGCAGTACTTC. Its translation is CASSFRGGIDEQYF. Supplemented by reference TRBV5-1 and TRBJ2-7, the full variable domain reads KAGVTQTPRYLIKTRGQQVTLSCSPISGHRSVSWYQQTPGQGLQFLFEYFSETQRNKGNFPGRFSGRQFSNSRSEMNVSTLELGDSALYLCASSFRGGIDEQYFGPGTRLTVT.

The chain combines TRBV5-6 with TRBJ1-5; TRBD1 aligns across 7 bases. The CDR3 has 16 residues. Per germline, CDR1 SGHDT and CDR2 YYEEEE. V lost 2 bases and J lost 0; bases outside the gene matches: 5. The CDR3 spells CASSFLAGGSNQPQHF. The CDR3 DNA follows: TGTGCCAGCAGCTTCCTTGCAGGGGGTAGCAATCAGCCCCAGCATTTT. Drawing the rest from reference TRBV5-6 and TRBJ1-5, the complete variable domain is DAGVTQSPTHLIKTRGQQVTLRCSPKSGHDTVSWYQQALGQGPQFIFQYYEEEERQRGNFPDRFSGHQFPNYSSELNVNALLLGDSALYLCASSFLAGGSNQPQHFGDGTRLSIL.

This chain joins TRBV13 and TRBJ2-5; the D gene is possibly TRBD2 (7 bases). Germline assignment: CDR1 PRHDT and CDR2 FYEKMQ (reference sequence). Trimming took 5 bases from V and 3 from J, leaving 13 bases between them. This CDR3 is 14 amino acids long. In DNA, the CDR3 is TGTGCCAGCAGCGAAAGGGGGGGGAAAGAGACCCAGTACTTC. Protein: CASSERGGKETQYF.

This clone appeared a single time. The rearrangement joins TRBV7-2 to TRBJ2-2; TRBD1 matches at 12 bases. The V segment lost 4 bases and the J segment 6 bases; nucleotides outside the gene matches: 6. This CDR3 is 16 amino acids long. In germline, CDR1 is SGHTA, CDR2 FQGNSA. This CDR3 is CASSSGQGAQAGELFF. Written as DNA, the CDR3 is TGTGCCAGCAGCTCGGGACAGGGGGCGCAAGCCGGGGAGCTGTTTTTT.

This chain uses TRBV7-8 with TRBJ1-2; TRBD1 matches 8 bases. In germline, CDR1 is SGHVS, CDR2 FQNEAQ. The J segment lost 4 bases and the V segment lost 8 bases, leaving 15 bases of the junction unmatched. The CDR3 totals 16 residues. CDR3 in amino acids: CASFQTPGQAFYGYTF. DNA of the CDR3: TGTGCCAGCTTCCAAACTCCGGGACAGGCGTTCTATGGCTACACCTTC.

The chain has TRBV11-3 and TRBJ2-3; 12 positions match TRBD2. V was pared by 4 bases and J by 6 bases, with 5 bases of the junction left unmatched. From germline, CDR1 is SGHNT and CDR2 YENEEA. This CDR3 contains 15 residues. CDR3 loop: CASSWTSGEGDTQYF. The CDR3, as DNA: TGTGCCAGCAGCTGGACTAGCGGGGAGGGGGATACGCAGTATTTT.

The CDR3 region is CASSLSGTGNTEAFF. In nucleotides, the CDR3 is TGTGCCAGCAGCTTATCCGGGACAGGGAACACTGAAGCTTTCTTT. J is TRBJ1-1 and V is TRBV7-2; 8 bases are a match to TRBD1. Germline V CDR1 and CDR2: SGHTA, FQGNSA. With V trimmed by 2 bases and J by 1 base, 3 bases remained unmatched. This CDR3 has 15 residues.

The chain links TRBV29-1 to TRBJ2-1; D is perhaps TRBD2 (6 bases). CDR3 length: 13 amino acids. Trimming took 5 bases from V and 1 from J, leaving 9 bases between them. CDR1 is SQVTM, CDR2 ANQGSEA, per germline. The CDR3 region is CSVMGGSYNEQFF. CDR3 bases: TGCAGCGTTATGGGGGGTTCCTACAATGAGCAGTTCTTC.

J is TRBJ2-1 and V is TRBV6-6, with 7 bases matching TRBD2. V dropped 2 bases and J dropped 4; count of bases not matched to a gene: 8. This CDR3 spans 16 amino acids. Germline V gives CDR1 MNHNY, CDR2 SVGAGI (reference sequence). This CDR3 reads CASSYPGVAGYNEQFF. The DNA of the CDR3 is TGTGCCAGCAGTTACCCCGGAGTAGCGGGTTACAATGAGCAGTTCTTC.

The gene calls are TRBV19 and TRBJ1-6; no clear D gene. The CDR3 has 15 amino acids. CDR1 and CDR2 from the germline V gene are LNHDA and SQIVND (reference sequence). The V end was cut by 2 bases, the J end by 6 bases, with 11 bases between. CDR3 sequence: CASSIYNSFNSPLHF. Here the CDR3 DNA reads TGTGCCAGTAGTATATATAACAGCTTTAATTCACCCCTCCACTTT.

The chain combines TRBV9 with TRBJ2-3, with D possibly being TRBD2 (6 bases). The germline CDR1 and CDR2 sequences are SGDLS and YYNGEE. The V gene lost 0 bases and the J gene lost 3 bases, with 11 bases spanning the gap. There are 15 residues in the CDR3. CDR3 sequence (DNA): TGTGCCAGCAGCGTAGACGGTGCGGGGACAGATACGCAGTATTTT. Translating gives CASSVDGAGTDTQYF.

The J gene is TRBJ2-7, the V gene TRBV7-6; D is unclear. Deletions cut 1 base from V and 3 bases from J, with 13 bases between. There are 15 residues in the CDR3. CDR1 and CDR2 from the germline V gene are SGHVS and FNYEAQ. The CDR3 loop reads CASSLEAGIFYEQYV. In nucleotides, the CDR3 is TGTGCCAGCAGCTTAGAGGCCGGAATTTTCTACGAGCAGTACGTC.